This T cell receptor (beta chain) appears in the sequencing data of a study of cytomegalovirus exposure and HLA in healthy donors. About the research overall: In an early release, HLA-typed donors contributed 90 million or so unique TCR sequences.

Both 60 Vbeta primers and 13 Jbeta primers went into the PCR. The authors' processing: It was a later analysis that counted 83 million or so unique TCR beta chains, of which some 9.9 million were shared. Generated by immunoSEQ multiplex PCR, the TCRdb table keeps only in-frame clones and is missing some. V, J and clone size derive from that table, while D and trimming were established from the DNA sequence. The sample lists some 160,000 clones; 70% to 85% were seen once. Germline loops: CDR1 SGHRS, CDR2 YFSETQ. This CDR3 has 14 amino acids. V dropped 1 base and J dropped 4; count of bases not matched to a gene: 2.

The clonotype originates from a male donor in good health and CMV-seronegative. Source material: PBMCs. V is TRBV5-1 and J is TRBJ2-5, with 9 bases matching TRBD1. The CDR3 region is CASSLTGGGETQYF. The CDR3 coding sequence is TGCGCCAGCAGCTTGACAGGGGGCGGAGAGACCCAGTACTTC.